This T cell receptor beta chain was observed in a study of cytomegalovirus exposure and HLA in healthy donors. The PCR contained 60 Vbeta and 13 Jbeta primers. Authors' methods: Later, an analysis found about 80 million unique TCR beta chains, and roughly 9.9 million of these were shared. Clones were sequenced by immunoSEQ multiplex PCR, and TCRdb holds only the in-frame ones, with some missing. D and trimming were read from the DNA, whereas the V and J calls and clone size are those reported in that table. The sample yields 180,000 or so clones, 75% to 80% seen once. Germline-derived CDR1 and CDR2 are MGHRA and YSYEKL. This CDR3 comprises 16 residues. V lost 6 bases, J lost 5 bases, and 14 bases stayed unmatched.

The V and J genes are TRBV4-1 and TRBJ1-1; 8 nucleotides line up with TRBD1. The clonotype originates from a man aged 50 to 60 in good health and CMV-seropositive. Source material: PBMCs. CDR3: CASRRGQGGAGTEAFF. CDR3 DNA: TGCGCCAGCAGACGAGGACAGGGAGGAGCCGGGACTGAAGCTTTCTTT.